This TCR beta chain comes out of a study of T cell clonality in common variable immunodeficiency. Whole-study results and caveats: Authors noted CVID clonality's cause needs subpopulation repertoire sequencing. Reportedly, TCR beta sequences from common variable immunodeficiency showed fewer deletions and N-nucleotide insertions.

CVID subjects were some 15 female and just under 30 male, aged about 9 to 65. Heparinized whole blood, about 4.5 to 9 ml, came from each donor. CDR1 is KGHSH, CDR2 LQKENI, per germline. The ends were cut back, 6 bases at V and 2 bases at J, with 8 bases in the middle. The CDR3 contains 12 residues. This clone was seen a handful of times. The antigen is unknown. The observed sequence ends 3 residues before the CDR3 terminus, with the missing tail filled in from the germline J gene. Sequencing input was equivalent genomic DNA from CVID and controls. The data were produced by immunoSEQ multiplex PCR, yet TCRdb's version contains in-frame clones alone and is incomplete. The repertoire shows about 20,000 clones, none seen only once; the top ten take approximately 2.5%.

This receptor was taken from a human donor with common variable immunodeficiency. The V call is TRBV18, the J call TRBJ2-7; no definite D call. Sequencing was carried out using peripheral blood mononuclear cells. CDR3 sequence: CASSPGPYEQYF. The part of the CDR3 DNA that was read is TGTGCCAGCTCGCCGGGTCCCTACGAG.